The clone carrying this T cell receptor beta chain was recorded a few times. This CDR3 is built from 14 residues. V shed 8 bases and J shed 7 bases, with 21 bases lying between them. Germline assignment: CDR1 SGHVS and CDR2 FQNEAQ. The data derive from a study of control samples from healthy donors and cancer patients. TCRdb's copy holds only in-frame clones and misses some; the assay was immunoSEQ multiplex PCR. Of 150,000 or so clones in the sample, roughly 94% are singletons; the top ten hold approximately 6%. This receptor was identified in a man aged 40-50 years in good health. Material for sequencing was blood. J is TRBJ2-7 and V is TRBV7-8; tentatively, D is TRBD1 (6 bases). As DNA, the CDR3 is TGTGCCAGCCGGATCCGGGACACTGCAGGAGAGCAGTACTTC. Translating gives CASRIRDTAGEQYF.